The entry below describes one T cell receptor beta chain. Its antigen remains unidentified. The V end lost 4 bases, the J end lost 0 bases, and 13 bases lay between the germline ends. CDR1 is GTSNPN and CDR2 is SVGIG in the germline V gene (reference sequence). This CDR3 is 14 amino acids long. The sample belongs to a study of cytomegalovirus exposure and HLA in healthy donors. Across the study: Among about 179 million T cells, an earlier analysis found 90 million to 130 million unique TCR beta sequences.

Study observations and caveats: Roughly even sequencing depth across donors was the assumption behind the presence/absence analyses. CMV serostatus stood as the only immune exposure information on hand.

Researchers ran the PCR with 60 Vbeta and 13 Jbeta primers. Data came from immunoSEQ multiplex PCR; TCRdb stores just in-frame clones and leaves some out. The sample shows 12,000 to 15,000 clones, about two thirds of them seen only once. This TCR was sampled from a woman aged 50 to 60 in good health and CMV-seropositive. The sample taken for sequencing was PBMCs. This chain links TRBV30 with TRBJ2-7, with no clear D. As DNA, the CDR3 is TGTGCCTGGACTAGGCTTTTGAGCTCCTACGAGCAGTACGTC. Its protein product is CAWTRLLSSYEQYV.